Listed below are T cell receptor beta chains from one sample, sequenced in a study of blood T cell repertoires in COVID-19. Only in-frame clones appear in the TCRdb table, and some are missing; sequencing was by immunoSEQ multiplex PCR. The sample includes 150,000 or so clones, approximately 82% of them seen just once. Specimen: peripheral blood. These receptors came from a human donor in a cohort sampled during active COVID-19. Both conserved end residues are part of each CDR3. D genes are given only for firm matches. A clone size is listed for some rows: how often the clone was seen (once, few, many), or a class if it is expanded.

CDR3 protein,CDR3 DNA,clone size,CDR3 length,J gene,V gene,D gene
CASSPNSGSSTDTQYF,TGCGCCAGCAGCCCCAATAGCGGGTCTAGCACAGATACGCAGTATTTT,NA,16,TRBJ2-3,TRBV5-1,TRBD2
CATLDSFPTISSYEQYF,TGTGCCACGCTCGACAGTTTCCCCACCATTAGCTCCTACGAGCAGTACTTC,NA,17,TRBJ2-7,TRBV21-1,NA
CASSSLPPSRDTQYF,TGTGCCAGCAGTTCTCTGCCCCCGTCCAGAGATACGCAGTATTTT,NA,15,TRBJ2-3,TRBV27,NA
CASSELAGSSYNEQFF,TGTGCCAGCAGTGAATTGGCCGGGAGCTCCTACAATGAGCAGTTCTTC,NA,16,TRBJ2-1,TRBV6-1,NA
CASSLTQGATEAFF,TGTGCCAGCAGCTTAACGCAGGGGGCGACTGAAGCTTTCTTT,NA,14,TRBJ1-1,TRBV7-3,TRBD1
CASSQGAGDIETQYF,TGTGCCAGCAGCCAAGGGGCGGGAGACATAGAGACCCAGTACTTC,NA,15,TRBJ2-5,TRBV3-1/TRBV3-2,TRBD2
CACYRGPGELFF,TGTGCCTGCTACAGGGGCCCCGGGGAGCTGTTTTTT,once,12,TRBJ2-2,TRBV28,TRBD1
CASSVTGGVTGENSPLHF,TGTGCCAGCAGCGTAACGGGTGGAGTGACAGGGGAGAATTCACCCCTCCACTTT,NA,18,TRBJ1-6,TRBV9,TRBD1
CATSDPDTGNYQETQYF,TGTGCCACCAGTGATCCCGATACCGGGAACTACCAAGAGACCCAGTACTTC,NA,17,TRBJ2-5,TRBV24-1,NA
CASSESLVGLGSADEQFF,TGTGCCAGCAGTGAAAGTCTCGTCGGACTAGGCTCCGCGGATGAGCAGTTCTTC,NA,18,TRBJ2-1,TRBV6-1,TRBD2
CASSLRTGGAKNIQYF,TGTGCCAGCAGCTTGCGAACCGGAGGAGCCAAAAACATTCAGTACTTC,NA,16,TRBJ2-4,TRBV7-9,NA
CASSSESQNYGYTF,TGTGCCAGCAGCTCTGAATCCCAGAACTATGGCTACACCTTC,NA,14,TRBJ1-2,TRBV7-3,NA
CASSFPATGYDKSGNTIYF,TGTGCCAGCAGTTTCCCGGCGACAGGGTATGATAAGTCTGGAAACACCATATATTTT,NA,19,TRBJ1-3,TRBV6-2/TRBV6-3,TRBD1
CASSQIRGTQYF,TGTGCCAGCAGCCAGATCCGGGGGACCCAGTACTTC,NA,12,TRBJ2-5,TRBV3-1/TRBV3-2,NA
CASSLGHGGLYTQYF,TGTGCCAGCAGCCTCGGACATGGTGGATTATATACGCAGTATTTT,NA,15,TRBJ2-3,TRBV7-2,NA
CASSSLVDRTDTQYF,TGTGCCAGCAGCTCCTTAGTTGATCGCACAGATACGCAGTATTTT,few,15,TRBJ2-3,TRBV5-4,NA
CASSPNSGSGNTIYF,TGTGCCAGCAGCCCTAACAGCGGCTCTGGAAACACCATATATTTT,NA,15,TRBJ1-3,TRBV7-3,NA
CASSLGLLYNEQFF,TGTGCCAGCAGCTTAGGACTCCTCTACAATGAGCAGTTCTTC,NA,14,TRBJ2-1,TRBV5-4,NA
CASSYYSGTSGNEVGTQYF,TGTGCCAGCAGTTACTATAGCGGGACTAGCGGGAATGAGGTTGGGACCCAGTACTTC,NA,19,TRBJ2-5,TRBV6-2/TRBV6-3,TRBD2
CASSSIAGGRLSYNEQFF,TGCGCCAGCAGCTCAATAGCGGGAGGACGCCTCTCCTACAATGAGCAGTTCTTC,NA,18,TRBJ2-1,TRBV5-1,TRBD2
CASSGGKGNYGYTF,TGTGCCAGCAGCGGGGGGAAGGGTAACTATGGCTACACCTTC,NA,14,TRBJ1-2,TRBV5-4,NA
CASSSRQGRTGANVLTF,TGTGCCAGCAGCTCTCGACAGGGGAGAACTGGGGCCAACGTCCTGACTTTC,NA,17,TRBJ2-6,TRBV9,TRBD1
CASSGRPLAGWVDTQYF,TGTGCCAGCAGTGGTCGCCCCCTAGCGGGATGGGTAGATACGCAGTATTTT,NA,17,TRBJ2-3,TRBV2,TRBD2
CASSLYSYEQYF,TGTGCCAGCAGCCTCTACTCCTACGAGCAGTACTTC,NA,12,TRBJ2-7,TRBV7-8,NA
CASSENRVNYGYTF,TGTGCCAGCAGTGAAAACAGGGTAAACTATGGCTACACCTTC,NA,14,TRBJ1-2,TRBV2,NA
CASSPRLPPLEQFF,TGTGCCAGCAGCCCTCGACTCCCTCCACTTGAGCAGTTCTTC,NA,14,TRBJ2-1,TRBV11-2,NA
CASSSGTSDYEQYF,TGTGCCAGCAGTTCCGGGACTAGCGACTACGAGCAGTACTTC,NA,14,TRBJ2-7,TRBV6-5,TRBD2
CAWSVLSGVTDTQYF,TGTGCCTGGAGTGTTCTGAGCGGTGTCACAGATACGCAGTATTTT,NA,15,TRBJ2-3,TRBV30,NA
CASSPQGFGTEAFF,TGTGCCAGCAGCCCTCAGGGGTTCGGCACTGAAGCTTTCTTT,NA,14,TRBJ1-1,TRBV9,NA